This T cell receptor (beta chain) was sequenced in a study of graft-versus-host responses after intestinal transplantation. Produced via immunoSEQ multiplex PCR; TCRdb's table is partial and in-frame only. The sample lists more than 20,000 clones; roughly 89% were seen once. A remark on this clone: The junction does not match germline at one end; this may be a read error.

The CDR3 extends over 15 amino acids. Germline CDR1 and CDR2: SGHTA and FQGNSA. This sequence was found in a human patient who received an intestinal transplant, so some T cells may come from the graft donor. This chain links TRBV7-2 with TRBJ1-6; D is unresolved. This material consisted of PBMCs, taken roughly 64 days after intestinal transplantation. CDR3 region: CASSFLNVNNSPPHF. CDR3 coding DNA: TGTGCCAGCAGCTTTCTCAACGTCAATAATTCACCCCCCCACTTT.